This T cell receptor (beta chain) was identified during a study of beta chain features in type 1 diabetes. Sequencing targeted expressed TCRB transcripts, as all isolated RNA had been reverse transcribed. Method: immunoSEQ multiplex PCR; TCRdb's copy keeps in-frame clones and lacks some. Here the sample spans approximately 380,000 clones, about 15% being singletons. This clone was picked up a small number of times. Its target is not known. A sort by CD45RO/CCR7/CD25/CD127/CD95/CD27 yielded CD4+ naive, central memory, regulatory and stem cell-like memory cells. The CDR3 has 15 amino acids. CDR1 MGHRA and CDR2 YSYEKL come from the germline V gene. Unmatched junction bases numbered 5, after V lost 1 base and J lost 3 bases. Whole-study findings and limits: Fewer junction insertions and more nucleotide deletions appeared in type 1 diabetes patients.

The chain has TRBV4-1 and TRBJ1-2; 7 bases match TRBD1. The source is a woman under 30 in good health. The specimen was naive CD4+ T cells from blood. As DNA, the CDR3 is TGCGCCAGCAGCCAAGCAACAGGGGTGCACTATGGCTACACCTTC. This sequence encodes CASSQATGVHYGYTF.